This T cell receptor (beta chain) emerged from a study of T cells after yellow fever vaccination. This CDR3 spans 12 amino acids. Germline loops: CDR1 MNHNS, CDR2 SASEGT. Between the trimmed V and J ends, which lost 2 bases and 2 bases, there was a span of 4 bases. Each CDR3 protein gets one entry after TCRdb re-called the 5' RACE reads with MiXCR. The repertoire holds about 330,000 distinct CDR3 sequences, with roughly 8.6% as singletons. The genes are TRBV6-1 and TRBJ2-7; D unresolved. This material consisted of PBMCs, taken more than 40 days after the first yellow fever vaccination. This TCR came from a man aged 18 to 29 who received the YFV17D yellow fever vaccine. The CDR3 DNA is TGTGCCAGCAGTGAATTTGCCTACGAGCAGTACTTC. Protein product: CASSEFAYEQYF.